The 20 T cell receptor beta chains in this list originate from one sample, sequenced in a study of CD8 T cells in Susac syndrome. Random-hexamer reverse transcription was applied to roughly 0.5 to 1 ug RNA. MiXCR was run by TCRdb on the immunoSEQ multiplex PCR reads, yielding one entry per CDR3 protein. The profile shows about 400,000 distinct CDR3 sequences, 85% of them singletons. The specimen sequenced was CD8+ T cells from PBMCs. These TCRs come from a human donor with multiple sclerosis.

The chain combines TRBV12-3 or TRBV12-4 with TRBJ1-4; TRBD1 matches at 9 bases. Trimming at V came to 7 bases and at J to 5 bases, leaving 8 bases not matched to a gene. The CDR3 has 15 residues. Written as DNA, the CDR3 is TGTGCCAGCACCTTAACGGGACAGGGAAATGAAAAACTGTTTTTT. Encoded protein: CASTLTGQGNEKLFF.

The rearrangement links TRBV4-1 to TRBJ1-2; D call uncertain. The germline V gene has CDR1 MGHRA and CDR2 YSYEKL. The CDR3 has 11 residues. Trimming removed 6 bases from V and 9 bases from J, with 11 bases in between. The CDR3 here is CASSQTGSYTF. CDR3 nucleotides: TGCGCCAGCAGTCAGACTGGCAGCTACACCTTC.

The chain joins TRBV3-1 to TRBJ2-7, with 12 bases aligning to TRBD2. In germline, CDR1 is LGHDT, CDR2 YNNKEL (reference sequence). Trimming cost V 2 bases and J 5 bases; bases outside gene matches: 10. The length of the CDR3 is 17 residues. In nucleotides, the CDR3 is TGTGCCAGCAGCCAAACGACTAGCGGGAGAGTGTTGGACGAGCAGTACTTC. It encodes CASSQTTSGRVLDEQYF.

This CDR3 reads CASSLTSPGANVLTF. In DNA, the CDR3 is TGCGCCAGCAGCTTGACGTCCCCTGGGGCCAACGTCCTGACTTTC. The chain combines TRBV5-1 with TRBJ2-6; D not certain. Germline CDR1 is SGHRS and CDR2 is YFSETQ. The CDR3 totals 15 residues. Trimming stripped 1 base from V and 2 bases from J, with 7 bases between.

The count of this clonotype is one. V and J are TRBV19 and TRBJ1-1; a weak D match, TRBD1 (5 bases). Germline V gene data show CDR1 as LNHDA and CDR2 as SQIVND (reference sequence). This CDR3 has 13 amino acids. V gave up 8 bases and J gave up 1 base, with 11 bases separating them. CDR3 in amino acids: CASCRATNTEAFF. The DNA for the CDR3 is TGTGCCAGTTGCAGGGCCACGAACACTGAAGCTTTCTTT.

The chain recombines TRBV27 with TRBJ1-1; TRBD1 agrees at 7 bases. J lost 4 bases, V lost 2 bases, and 4 bases had no gene match. The germline V gene has CDR1 MNHEY and CDR2 SMNVEV (reference sequence). CDR3 length equals 14 residues. CDR3: CASSLGQVGTEAFF. DNA of the CDR3: TGTGCCAGCAGTTTAGGACAGGTTGGCACTGAAGCTTTCTTT.

The chain couples TRBV30 to TRBJ1-1; D is perhaps TRBD1 (6 bases). Deletions cut 4 bases from V and 0 bases from J, with 9 bases between. The CDR3 extends over 13 amino acids. Germline V gives CDR1 GTSNPN, CDR2 SVGIG (reference sequence). CDR3 in amino acids: CAWTQGMNTEAFF. The CDR3, as DNA: TGTGCCTGGACACAGGGAATGAACACTGAAGCTTTCTTT.

The rearrangement joins TRBV7-9 to TRBJ2-7; 8 bases map to TRBD2. V was clipped by 4 bases and J by 2 bases; unmatched bases: 4. This CDR3 spans 14 amino acids. CDR1 and CDR2 from the germline V gene are SEHNR and FQNEAQ (reference sequence). The CDR3 bases are TGTGCCAGCAGCTCGGTAGCGGGGCCCTACGAGCAGTACTTC. It specifies CASSSVAGPYEQYF. Combining the CDR3 with reference TRBV7-9 and TRBJ2-7 gives the whole variable domain DTGVSQNPRHKITKRGQNVTFRCDPISEHNRLYWYRQTLGQGPEFLTYFQNEAQLEKSRLLSDRFSAERPKGSFSTLEIQRTEQGDSAMYLCASSSVAGPYEQYFGPGTRLTVT.

With respect to this clonotype: A junction end diverges from the germline sequence, so it may reflect a read error. The rearrangement links TRBV27 to TRBJ1-1; the match to TRBD1 covers 7 bases. Per germline, CDR1 MNHEY and CDR2 SMNVEV (reference sequence). This CDR3 contains 14 residues. This chain's CDR3 is CASSISGGSREAFF. CDR3 bases: TGTGCCAGCAGTATATCAGGGGGTAGTCGGGAAGCTTTCTTT.

This rearrangement joins TRBV29-1 to TRBJ1-1; the D is unclear. V lost 4 bases and J lost 2, with 8 bases in between. The CDR3 extends over 12 amino acids. The germline V gene encodes CDR1 SQVTM and CDR2 ANQGSEA. The CDR3, as DNA: TGCAGCGTTGTAGTACTAAACACTGAAGCTTTCTTT. It encodes CSVVVLNTEAFF.

This clonotype has just one count. The chain has TRBV25-1 and TRBJ2-7; D perhaps matches TRBD2 (5 bases). The germline V and J ends were trimmed by 3 bases and 5 bases, with 11 bases remaining between them. Germline V gene lookup returns CDR1 MGHDK and CDR2 SYGVNS. This CDR3 contains 13 residues. This CDR3 is CASSDEGTHEQYF. CDR3 coding DNA: TGTGCCAGCAGTGATGAGGGAACCCACGAGCAGTACTTC.

V usage is TRBV6-1 and J usage is TRBJ1-1; D is uncertain. The CDR3 covers 12 residues. Looked up from germline, CDR1 is MNHNS and CDR2 is SASEGT. V lost 7 bases to trimming and J lost 3 bases, with 9 bases between them. CDR3 residues: CASNKVDTEAFF. The CDR3 DNA sequence: TGTGCCAGCAATAAGGTGGACACTGAAGCTTTCTTT.

This sequence joins TRBV28 and TRBJ1-1; 7 bases line up with TRBD1. Unmatched junction bases numbered 9, after V lost 10 bases and J lost 4 bases. Germline values: CDR1 MDHEN, CDR2 SYDVKM. This CDR3 has 13 amino acids. The CDR3 loop is CATYRGLGTEAFF. The CDR3, as DNA: TGTGCCACCTACAGGGGCTTGGGCACTGAAGCTTTCTTT. Variable domain in full (rest from reference TRBV28 and TRBJ1-1): DVKVTQSSRYLVKRTGEKVFLECVQDMDHENMFWYRQDPGLGLRLIYFSYDVKMKEKGDIPEGYSVSREKKERFSLILESASTNQTSMYLCATYRGLGTEAFFGQGTRLTVV.

This clonotype was recorded only once. This sequence joins TRBV19 and TRBJ2-1; 7 bases agree with TRBD2. Trimming cost V 3 bases and J 7 bases; bases outside gene matches: 0. CDR1 LNHDA and CDR2 SQIVND come from the germline V gene (reference sequence). The CDR3 is made up of 12 amino acids. The CDR3 here is CASSMGLNEQFF. CDR3 nucleotides: TGTGCCAGTAGTATGGGACTAAATGAGCAGTTCTTC.

The chain combines TRBV9 with TRBJ2-7; perhaps TRBD2 as D (7 bases). This CDR3 has 15 residues. CDR1 is SGDLS, CDR2 YYNGEE, per germline. V was shortened by 4 bases and J by 7 bases, with 21 bases between the two germline ends. The CDR3 bases are TGTGCCAGCAGCCCAGGGGAGGGGGAGAACCGGGAGCAGTACTTC. Encoded protein: CASSPGEGENREQYF.

The rearrangement links TRBV11-1 to TRBJ1-5; D remains unclear. The CDR3 is 14 residues long. The V end was cut by 7 bases, the J end by 6 bases, with 16 bases between. The germline V gene has CDR1 SGHAT and CDR2 FQDESV (reference sequence). The CDR3 spells CASIRRHSCQPQHF. The CDR3 nucleotides read TGTGCCAGCATCCGGCGCCACTCATGTCAGCCCCAGCATTTT.

J is TRBJ2-1 and V is TRBV3-1; D tentatively fits TRBD1 or TRBD2 (5 bases each). Germline loops: CDR1 LGHDT, CDR2 YNNKEL (reference sequence). The CDR3 has 17 amino acids. The V gene lost 0 bases and the J gene lost 3 bases, with 15 bases spanning the gap. For the CDR3, the DNA is TGTGCCAGCAGCCAAGATCTTCTGTGGGGACGCTACAATGAGCAGTTCTTC. This sequence encodes CASSQDLLWGRYNEQFF.

The V and J genes are TRBV6-1 and TRBJ1-4; tentatively, D is TRBD1 (6 bases). This CDR3 has 16 residues. CDR1 is MNHNS, CDR2 SASEGT, per germline. The ends were cut back, 6 bases at V and 4 bases at J, with 18 bases in the middle. The CDR3 region has the DNA TGTGCCAGCAGAGACCCCCGGGACACCGTTAATGAAAAACTGTTTTTT. This translates into CASRDPRDTVNEKLFF.

The V and J genes are TRBV29-1 and TRBJ1-1; D unclear. CDR1 and CDR2 (germline): SQVTM, ANQGSEA. Trimming cost V 7 bases and J 0 bases, with 12 bases left between them. The CDR3 consists of 13 residues. DNA of the CDR3: TGCAGCGCCGCGGACGGCATGAACACTGAAGCTTTCTTT. Protein: CSAADGMNTEAFF.

This sequence joins TRBV15 and TRBJ1-4; 8 bases align to TRBD1. This CDR3 has 15 residues. With V trimmed by 1 base and J by 8 bases, 6 bases remained unmatched. Germline lookup yields CDR1 LNHNV and CDR2 YYDKDF (reference sequence). The chain's CDR3 is CATSRVRGLEEKLFF. Written as DNA, the CDR3 is TGTGCCACCAGCAGAGTCAGGGGGCTCGAAGAAAAACTGTTTTTT.